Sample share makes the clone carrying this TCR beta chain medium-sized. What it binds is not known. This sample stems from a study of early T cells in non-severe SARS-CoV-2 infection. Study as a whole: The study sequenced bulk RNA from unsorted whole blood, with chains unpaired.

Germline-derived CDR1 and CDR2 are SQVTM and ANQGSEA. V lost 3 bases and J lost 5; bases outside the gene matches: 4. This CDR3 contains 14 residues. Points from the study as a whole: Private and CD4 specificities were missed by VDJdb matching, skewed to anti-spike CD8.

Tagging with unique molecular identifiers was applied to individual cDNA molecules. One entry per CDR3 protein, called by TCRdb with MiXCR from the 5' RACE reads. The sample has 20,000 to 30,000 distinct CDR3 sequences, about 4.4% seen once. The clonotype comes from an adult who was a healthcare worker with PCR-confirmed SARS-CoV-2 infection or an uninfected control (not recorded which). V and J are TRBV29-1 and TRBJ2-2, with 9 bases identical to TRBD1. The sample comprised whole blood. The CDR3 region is CSVEGQGETGELFF. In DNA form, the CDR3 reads TGCAGCGTTGAGGGACAGGGTGAAACCGGGGAGCTGTTTTTT.